These 14 T cell receptor beta chains were sequenced from one sample in a study of HIV-infected patients and healthy controls. Alpha and beta constant-region primers primed reverse transcription of 400 to 500 ng RNA. Separate chain-specific third strand synthesis with multiplexing indices produced the alpha and beta libraries. MiXCR, run by TCRdb on the 5' RACE reads, gives a single entry per CDR3 protein. The data show 17,000 or so distinct CDR3 sequences, about 5.4% seen once. The repertoire came from unfractionated whole blood and reflected all unsorted peripheral T cells. Sequenced sample: blood. These TCRs come from an adult in good health.

This clonotype was counted ten times or more. V gene TRBV10-3 combines with J gene TRBJ1-1; the D gene is possibly TRBD1 (6 bases). In germline, CDR1 is ENHRY, CDR2 SYGVKD. V gave up 3 bases and J gave up 5 bases, with 10 bases separating them. This CDR3 region has 13 residues. The chain's CDR3 is CAISETGRTEAFF. The CDR3 coding sequence is TGTGCCATCAGTGAAACAGGGAGGACTGAAGCTTTCTTT.

This clonotype has ten or more counts. This chain uses TRBV12-3 or TRBV12-4 with TRBJ2-1, with 15 bases lining up with TRBD2. V shed 6 bases, J shed 7 bases, and the junction held 7 bases outside the gene matches. The CDR3 runs to 16 residues. The CDR3 sequence is CASSPGTSGGRNEQFF. CDR3 in DNA: TGTGCCAGCAGCCCGGGGACTAGCGGGGGGAGGAATGAGCAGTTCTTC.

The gene calls are TRBV11-2 and TRBJ2-5; the match to TRBD2 covers 11 bases. This CDR3 has 16 residues. The V segment lost 1 base and the J segment 0 bases; nucleotides outside the gene matches: 1. Germline V gives CDR1 SGHAT, CDR2 FQNNGV. This chain's CDR3 is CASSLVLAGDQETQYF. The CDR3 nucleotides read TGTGCCAGCAGCTTAGTACTAGCGGGGGACCAAGAGACCCAGTACTTC.

Judged by abundance, this clonotype is medium-sized. The chain joins TRBV2 to TRBJ2-1, with 10 bases aligning to TRBD2. The V and J ends lost 0 bases and 2 bases, in that order; junction bases with no gene match: 1. From germline, CDR1 is SNHLY and CDR2 FYNNEI. The CDR3 is 16 residues long. CDR3 residues: CASSEALAGAYNEQFF. The CDR3 DNA sequence: TGTGCCAGCAGTGAAGCGCTAGCGGGGGCCTACAATGAGCAGTTCTTC.

There are many counts of this clonotype. The genes are TRBV19 and TRBJ1-2; no clear D gene. V lost 5 bases, J lost 0 bases, and 13 bases lay in between. Germline V gene lookup returns CDR1 LNHDA and CDR2 SQIVND (reference sequence). The CDR3 consists of 15 residues. CDR3 DNA sequence: TGTGCCAGTAGTCCAAACCCGGGGACTAACTATGGCTACACCTTC. Protein: CASSPNPGTNYGYTF. Drawing the rest from reference TRBV19 and TRBJ1-2, the complete variable domain is DGGITQSPKYLFRKEGQNVTLSCEQNLNHDAMYWYRQDPGQGLRLIYYSQIVNDFQKGDIAEGYSVSREKKESFPLTVTSAQKNPTAFYLCASSPNPGTNYGYTFGSGTRLTVV.

Within the sample, this clonotype is medium-sized (0.01 to 0.1%). The chain recombines TRBV5-1 with TRBJ1-1, with unresolved D. The V and J ends lost 4 bases and 5 bases respectively, with 15 bases between them. The CDR3 runs 14 residues. The germline V gene has CDR1 SGHRS and CDR2 YFSETQ. In DNA form, the CDR3 reads TGCGCCAGCAGCCCGAGTGGCGCGAGGACTGAAGCTTTCTTT. It specifies CASSPSGARTEAFF. The complete variable domain, with remaining parts taken from reference TRBV5-1 and TRBJ1-1, reads KAGVTQTPRYLIKTRGQQVTLSCSPISGHRSVSWYQQTPGQGLQFLFEYFSETQRNKGNFPGRFSGRQFSNSRSEMNVSTLELGDSALYLCASSPSGARTEAFFGQGTRLTVV.

This clonotype was seen many times. The rearrangement uses TRBV6-6 and TRBJ1-1; D unclear. This CDR3 contains 12 residues. CDR1 MNHNY and CDR2 SVGAGI come from the germline V gene (reference sequence). The V end was cut by 6 bases, the J end by 9 bases, with 14 bases between. Here the CDR3 DNA reads TGTGCCAGCAGCCCTCCCGGCCTACAAGCTTTCTTT. This encodes CASSPPGLQAFF.

The chain employs TRBV5-1 and TRBJ2-3, with 9 bases lining up with TRBD2. Unmatched junction bases numbered 7, after V lost 6 bases and J lost 2 bases. CDR1 and CDR2 from the germline V gene are SGHRS and YFSETQ. The CDR3 has 15 residues. The CDR3 protein is CASTPGLASTDTQYF. The CDR3 nucleotides read TGCGCCAGCACTCCGGGACTAGCTTCCACAGATACGCAGTATTTT.

There are many counts of this clonotype. CDR3 sequence: CASSLAQGTQPQHF. The CDR3 DNA reads TGTGCCAGCAGCTTGGCGCAGGGGACTCAGCCCCAGCATTTT. The V call is TRBV5-5, the J call TRBJ1-5; possible D gene TRBD1, 6 bases. CDR3 length: 14 residues. Germline values: CDR1 SGHKS, CDR2 YYEKEE (reference sequence). V was cut by 0 bases and J by 6 bases, with 10 bases left in between.

This clonotype is labeled medium-sized (0.01 to 0.1%). This rearrangement joins TRBV7-9 to TRBJ1-5; no clear D. Germline V gene data show CDR1 as SEHNR and CDR2 as FQNEAQ (reference sequence). CDR3 length: 12 amino acids. The V gene lost 3 bases and the J gene lost 4 bases, with 4 bases spanning the gap. Here the CDR3 DNA reads TGTGCCAGCAGCTTGGTAAATCAGCCCCAGCATTTT. This encodes CASSLVNQPQHF.

This clonotype is labeled medium-sized. The V and J genes are TRBV2 and TRBJ1-1; D remains unclear. V lost 0 bases, J lost 6 bases, and 8 bases lay in between. The CDR3 runs 13 residues. Germline CDR1 reads SNHLY; CDR2 reads FYNNEI. The CDR3 nucleotides read TGTGCCAGCAGTGAAGCGGGATATTCTGAAGCTTTCTTT. It codes for CASSEAGYSEAFF.

This clonotype was seen many times. The V call is TRBV5-4, the J call TRBJ1-1; 8 bases fit TRBD1. Trimming cost V 3 bases and J 11 bases; bases outside gene matches: 3. The CDR3 contains 11 residues. Germline values: CDR1 SGHNT, CDR2 YYREEE (reference sequence). The CDR3 loop reads CASSSTGDAFF. The CDR3 DNA sequence: TGTGCCAGCAGCTCGACAGGGGACGCTTTCTTT.

This clonotype was counted ten times or more. The chain recombines TRBV27 with TRBJ2-4; D is unclear. Trimming stripped 1 base from V and 1 base from J, with 8 bases between. CDR3 length: 15 residues. CDR1 is MNHEY and CDR2 is SMNVEV in the germline V gene (reference sequence). The CDR3 protein is CASSLYSFAKNIQYF. The CDR3 DNA reads TGTGCCAGCAGTTTATACAGTTTTGCCAAAAACATTCAGTACTTC.

This clonotype was observed many times. The genes are TRBV7-9 and TRBJ2-1; the match to TRBD1 covers 10 bases. Germline V CDR1 and CDR2: SEHNR, FQNEAQ (reference sequence). There are 13 residues in the CDR3. Trimming removed 1 base from V and 12 bases from J; junction bases left unmatched: 3. The CDR3 DNA is TGTGCCAGCAGCTTAGGAGACAGGGGGCCGCAGTTCTTC. This sequence encodes CASSLGDRGPQFF.